This TCR beta chain was sequenced for a study of cytomegalovirus exposure and HLA in healthy donors. Study conclusions and caveats: Among CMV-associated TCR beta chains, most appeared HLA-restricted in a later analysis. Most TCR sequences were seen very rarely across donors, but some public TCRs occurred in many.

This clone has just a few counts. The antigen remains undetermined. The CDR3 runs to 14 residues. Germline CDR1 MNHNS, CDR2 SASEGT. V gave up 6 bases and J gave up 1 base, with 13 bases separating them. The PCR had 60 Vbeta and 13 Jbeta primers. Authors' methods: Later, tens of millions of unique TCR beta chains were counted in an analysis, and roughly 11 million of them were shared. The protocol was immunoSEQ multiplex PCR, while the TCRdb copy is restricted to in-frame clones and leaves out a portion. The V and J calls and the clone size are those of that table, but D and trimming were determined from the DNA. Of 110,000 to 150,000 clones listed, around 75% were seen once; the top ten hold around 7%.

The chain combines TRBV6-1 with TRBJ2-7; D might be TRBD1 (5 bases). The sequenced sample was PBMCs. The sequence came from a man aged 25 to 40 in good health and CMV-seronegative. CDR3 nucleotides: TGTGCCAGCAGGGGAACAGGAAATTCCTACGAGCAGTACTTC. It encodes CASRGTGNSYEQYF.